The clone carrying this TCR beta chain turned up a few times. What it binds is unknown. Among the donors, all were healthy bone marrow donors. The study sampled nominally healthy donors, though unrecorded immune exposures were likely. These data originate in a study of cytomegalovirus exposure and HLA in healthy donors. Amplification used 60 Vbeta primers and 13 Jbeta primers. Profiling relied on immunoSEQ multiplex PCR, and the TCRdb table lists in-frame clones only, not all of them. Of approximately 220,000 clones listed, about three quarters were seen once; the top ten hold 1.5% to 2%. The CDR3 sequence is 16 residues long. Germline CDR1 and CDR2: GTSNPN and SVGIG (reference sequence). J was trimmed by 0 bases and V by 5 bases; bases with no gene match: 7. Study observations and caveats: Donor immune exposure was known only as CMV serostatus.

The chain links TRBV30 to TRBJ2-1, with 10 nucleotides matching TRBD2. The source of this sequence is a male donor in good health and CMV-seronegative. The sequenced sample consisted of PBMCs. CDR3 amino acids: CAWARSGRNSYNEQFF. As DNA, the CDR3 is TGTGCCTGGGCCCGTAGCGGGAGGAACTCCTACAATGAGCAGTTCTTC.